A single sample is the source of the 10 T cell receptor beta chains below, sequenced in a study of breast tumors, draining lymph nodes, adjacent tissues. Axillary draining lymph nodes of breast cancer patients supplied the node samples. TCRdb re-called the multiplex PCR reads with MiXCR, one entry per CDR3 protein. The sample has 160,000 or so distinct CDR3 sequences; more than 25% are singletons. Sequenced sample: axillary lymph node tissue. Receptors were obtained from a female donor with breast cancer. Some clones in this sample may be carry-over from other donors' samples.

This clonotype was seen more than once but under ten times. This may be a read error, as it is one base from a much larger clone. The chain combines TRBV28 with TRBJ2-3, with TRBD2 as a possible D gene (6 bases). V was clipped by 10 bases and J by 1 base, with 12 bases between them. The CDR3 consists of 13 residues. Germline V gives CDR1 MDHEN, CDR2 SYDVKM. DNA for the CDR3: TGTGCCACCGGGACTGCCCGCACAGATACGCAGTATTTT. Its translation is CATGTARTDTQYF.

The sample holds many counts of this clonotype. The chain joins TRBV29-1 to TRBJ2-1; unclear D gene. V was clipped by 6 bases and J by 3 bases, with 12 bases between them. Germline V gene data show CDR1 as SQVTM and CDR2 as ANQGSEA. The CDR3 length is 13 residues. In DNA, the CDR3 is TGCAGCGTGCCGGGTGGGAACTACAATGAGCAGTTCTTC. The encoded protein is CSVPGGNYNEQFF.

The rearrangement joins TRBV6-2 or TRBV6-3 to TRBJ1-5; D may be TRBD1 (5 bases). This CDR3 has 13 amino acids. Germline V lookup: CDR1 MNHEY, CDR2 SVGEGT. Trimming took 5 bases from V and 2 from J, leaving 7 bases between them. CDR3 sequence (DNA): TGTGCCAGCAGTGGACACGGCAATCAGCCCCAGCATTTT. It encodes CASSGHGNQPQHF.

This clonotype was counted ten times or more. The chain has TRBV7-2 and TRBJ2-2; 8 bases map to TRBD1. The CDR3 spans 15 residues. Germline CDR1 SGHTA, CDR2 FQGNSA. The V gene end was trimmed by 1 base and the J gene end by 14 bases; junction bases not matched to a gene: 12. CDR3 in DNA: TGTGCCAGCAGCTTAGGGGACAGGCCTCAAAGGGGACTGTTTTTT. This gives the protein CASSLGDRPQRGLFF.

This clonotype was seen repeatedly, ten times or more. This chain links TRBV4-1 with TRBJ1-5, with a possible D match to TRBD1 (6 bases). CDR1 is MGHRA, CDR2 YSYEKL, per germline. The CDR3 has 14 amino acids. V gave up 5 bases and J gave up 1 base, with 9 bases separating them. The CDR3 is CASSGQGSNQPQHF. CDR3 coding DNA: TGCGCCAGCAGCGGGCAGGGGAGCAATCAGCCCCAGCATTTT.

This clonotype was recorded many times. Mismatch with germline at one junction end may stem from a read error. This rearrangement joins TRBV15 to TRBJ2-2; TRBD1 might be the D (6 bases). Germline V gives CDR1 LNHNV, CDR2 YYDKDF (reference sequence). The CDR3 covers 16 residues. CDR3 nucleotide sequence: TGTGCCACCAGCAGCACACAGGGTCGGCACACCAGGGAGCTGTTTTTT. It specifies CATSSTQGRHTRELFF.

This clonotype has more than one count but fewer than ten. This clone may be a read error of a much larger clone one base away. This chain uses TRBV20-1 with TRBJ2-5; a weak D match, TRBD2 (6 bases). This CDR3 region has 14 residues. CDR1 is DFQATT and CDR2 is SNEGSKA in the germline V gene (reference sequence). Trimming pared 0 bases from V and 4 bases from J, leaving 12 bases between. The CDR3 sequence is CSARDLGRGETQYF. For the CDR3, the DNA is TGCAGTGCTAGAGATTTAGGGCGGGGAGAGACCCAGTACTTC.

This clonotype was observed at least ten times. This chain links TRBV18 with TRBJ2-5, with 8 bases identical to TRBD2. The J segment lost 5 bases and the V segment lost 2 bases, leaving 10 bases of the junction unmatched. Germline V gene data show CDR1 as KGHSH and CDR2 as LQKENI. The CDR3 consists of 16 residues. The CDR3 nucleotides read TGTGCCAGCTCACCATTAAGCGGGAGATGGTTCGAGACCCAGTACTTC. It codes for CASSPLSGRWFETQYF.

At least ten counts were recorded for this clonotype. This chain joins TRBV10-3 and TRBJ2-5; 7 bases are a match to TRBD2. Germline V CDR1 and CDR2: ENHRY, SYGVKD. The length of the CDR3 is 12 residues. V was clipped by 6 bases and J by 5 bases; unmatched bases: 3. The CDR3 DNA reads as TGTGCCATCAGCTGGGGGGGGGAGACCCAGTACTTC. Residues: CAISWGGETQYF.

The gene calls are TRBV20-1 and TRBJ2-7, with 7 bases fitting TRBD1. J was trimmed by 0 bases and V by 6 bases; bases with no gene match: 8. Germline CDR1 DFQATT, CDR2 SNEGSKA (reference sequence). This CDR3 has 14 amino acids. CDR3 coding DNA: TGCAGTGCGGGAACCGGGGACAGCTCCTACGAGCAGTACTTC. Protein: CSAGTGDSSYEQYF.